This T cell receptor (beta chain) was captured in a study of blood T cell repertoires in COVID-19 (dated by TCRdb to about 2020). Looking at the study overall: Samples covering the acute and convalescent phases of COVID-19 were provided by collaborators in the United States, Italy and Spain. Subjects who had been exposed to COVID-19, were actively infected with it, or had recovered from it provided the deeply sampled blood TCRbeta repertoires that made up the dataset. A freely available public database, intended as a resource for researchers studying the immune response to SARS-CoV-2, is where the repertoires were released. Samples came from the ongoing ImmuneRACE study (first 160 participants) plus 1,254 subjects from 6 global collaborators. Where available, HLA class I and class II types were obtained from metadata supplied by the sample provider rather than from assay-based typing. Sample metadata almost always included a de-identified subject ID, COVID-19 status, age in years and sex. The material from the prospective study consisted of cDNA or gDNA derived from T cells, B-cell-depleted T cells, or PBMCs. Study-level results and caveats: The amount of clinical and demographic metadata varied by source and participant and was provided uncurated.

With respect to this clone: Its antigen target is currently unknown. Per-nucleotide qualities are absent, and no much larger clonotype sits a single base away.

Inclusive of the bounding cysteine and phenylalanine, the CDR3 is 13 residues long. The DNA shown is the 39-base CDR3, in frame from base 1. V was cut back by 3 bases and J by 3 bases, leaving a gap of 9 bases between them. The CDR1 and CDR2 encoded by the germline V gene (reference sequence) are SEHNR and FQNEAQ. The immunoSEQ Assay, a bias-controlled multiplex PCR, was used to amplify TCRbeta CDR3 regions from genomic DNA. The authors processed their data as follows. Nucleated cell counts per sample were estimated from amplification of reference gene primers within the assay. To quantify the absolute abundance of each unique TCRbeta CDR3 rearrangement, sequence reads were collapsed and filtered. Productive Simpson clonality was computed per sample as the square root of Simpson's diversity index over productive rearrangements. Sourced from immuneACCESS, this table was stored by TCRdb with only in-frame sequences that have V and J called. A share of the clones is absent; for the studies checked, an unresolved V gene accounts for under half, and the remainder has no known explanation. V and J calls and clone size are given by that table; D and trimming were obtained from the DNA. In this sample the table shows about 73,000 clones, 80% to 85% of which occur a single time. Clones ranked in the top ten supply about 2.5% of the sample.

The collaborating institutions used their own protocols to collect whole blood in K2EDTA tubes. Collaborator samples were shipped for TCRbeta analysis as frozen whole blood, isolated PBMCs, or DNA extracted from either sample type. The chain links TRBV7-9 with TRBJ2-7; a weak D assignment points to TRBD2 (5 bases agree). The sequence derives from a man at least 80 years old with active or convalescent COVID-19. The sequencing sample was made of peripheral blood. The nucleotide sequence reads as follows: TGTGCCAGCAGCTTCGCTAGCAACTACGAGCAGTACTTC. Translated, it gives CASSFASNYEQYF.